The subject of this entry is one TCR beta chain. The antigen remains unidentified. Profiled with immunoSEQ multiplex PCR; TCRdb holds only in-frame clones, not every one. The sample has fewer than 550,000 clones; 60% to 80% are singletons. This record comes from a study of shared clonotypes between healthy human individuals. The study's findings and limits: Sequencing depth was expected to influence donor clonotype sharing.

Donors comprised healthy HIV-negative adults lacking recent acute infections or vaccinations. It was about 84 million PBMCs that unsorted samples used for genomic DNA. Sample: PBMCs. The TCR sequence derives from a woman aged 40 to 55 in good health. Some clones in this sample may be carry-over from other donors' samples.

The CDR3 DNA reads as TGTGCCAGCAGGTTCATGGGGAACACCGGGGAGCTGTTTTTT. It yields the protein CASRFMGNTGELFF. The V and J genes are TRBV2 and TRBJ2-2, with D uncertain. The CDR3 is made up of 14 amino acids. Per the germline V gene, CDR1 is SNHLY and CDR2 is FYNNEI. Trimming took 6 bases from V and 1 from J, leaving 9 bases between them.